Below are 9 T cell receptor beta chains sequenced from a single sample in a study of T cell repertoires in cytomegalovirus infection. One entry per CDR3 protein, called by TCRdb with MiXCR from the reads. There are 110,000 or so distinct CDR3 sequences in the sample; more than 30% occur only once, and around 41% lies in the top ten. No antigen has been assigned to these receptors. Sequencing used CD8+ T cells from cultured PBMCs, obtained from culture after CMV antigen stimulation. The origin of the receptors is a human donor in good health (CMV status not recorded). Some clones in this sample may be carry-over from other donors' samples.

The chain recombines TRBV27 with TRBJ1-6; D gene unclear. Germline V lookup: CDR1 MNHEY, CDR2 SMNVEV (reference sequence). The CDR3 totals 14 residues. Trimming removed 3 bases from V and 5 bases from J, with 8 bases in between. This chain's CDR3 is CASSFGMDNSPLHF. DNA for the CDR3: TGTGCCAGCAGTTTCGGTATGGATAATTCACCCCTCCACTTT.

This clonotype was detected only a few times. The rearrangement joins TRBV6-2 or TRBV6-3 to TRBJ1-2, with D possibly matching TRBD1 (6 bases). The CDR3 has 14 residues. Per germline, CDR1 MNHEY and CDR2 SVGEGT. With 4 bases removed from V and 8 bases from J, the gap between germline ends came to 17 bases. CDR3 sequence: CASSSNPYRDGYTF. The CDR3 region has the DNA TGTGCCAGCAGTTCAAACCCATACAGGGACGGCTACACCTTC.

J is TRBJ1-1 and V is TRBV20-1, with D maybe TRBD1 (5 bases). This CDR3 spans 15 amino acids. The V end was cut by 0 bases, the J end by 0 bases, with 11 bases between. Germline loops: CDR1 DFQATT, CDR2 SNEGSKA (reference sequence). CDR3 in amino acids: CSARDRDGLNTEAFF. In nucleotides, the CDR3 is TGCAGTGCTAGAGACAGGGACGGCCTGAACACTGAAGCTTTCTTT.

The chain's CDR3 is CASRHQLGTEAFF. DNA of the CDR3: TGTGCCAGCAGACATCAATTGGGGACTGAAGCTTTCTTT. The chain joins TRBV6-1 to TRBJ1-1; no clear D gene. The CDR3 runs to 13 residues. With 6 bases removed from V and 5 bases from J, the gap between germline ends came to 13 bases. The germline CDR1 and CDR2 sequences are MNHNS and SASEGT.

This chain uses TRBV24-1 with TRBJ1-1; D not resolved. The CDR3 has 13 amino acids. The V gene's germline CDR1 is KGHDR and CDR2 SFDVKD. With 9 bases removed from V and 0 bases from J, the gap between germline ends came to 10 bases. The CDR3 region has the DNA TGTGCCACCGACCACACCATGAACACTGAAGCTTTCTTT. Residues: CATDHTMNTEAFF.

This clonotype was seen repeatedly, ten times or more. The rearrangement links TRBV7-2 to TRBJ2-1; 15 bases align to TRBD2. Germline values: CDR1 SGHTA, CDR2 FQGNSA. CDR3 length: 20 amino acids. Trimming removed 4 bases from V and 0 bases from J; junction bases left unmatched: 10. DNA of the CDR3: TGTGCCAGCAGCTCGGAACTGGGACTAGCGGGGGGCAACTCCTACAATGAGCAGTTCTTC. Protein: CASSSELGLAGGNSYNEQFF.

This clonotype showed up many times. This chain uses TRBV7-2 with TRBJ2-7; possibly TRBD1 or TRBD2 for D (5 bases each). V lost 5 bases to trimming and J lost 2 bases, with 16 bases between them. The CDR3 is 15 amino acids. CDR1 SGHTA and CDR2 FQGNSA come from the germline V gene. The CDR3 region is CASSMTADPTYEQYF. CDR3 bases: TGTGCCAGCAGCATGACAGCGGACCCTACCTACGAGCAGTACTTC.

This clonotype appeared many times. The rearrangement links TRBV20-1 to TRBJ2-3; D possibly corresponds to TRBD1 (5 bases). Trimming removed 1 base from V and 3 bases from J, with 11 bases in between. Germline V gene data show CDR1 as DFQATT and CDR2 as SNEGSKA (reference sequence). CDR3 length: 14 amino acids. CDR3 bases: TGCAGTGCTAGAGTCTGGGGCCGGACAGATACGCAGTATTTT. Its protein is CSARVWGRTDTQYF.

This clonotype was recorded a few times. The chain couples TRBV19 to TRBJ2-1; tentative D call: TRBD2 (6 bases). Deletions cut 3 bases from V and 0 bases from J, with 9 bases between. Germline V lookup: CDR1 LNHDA, CDR2 SQIVND (reference sequence). The CDR3 is 15 amino acids. The CDR3 DNA reads TGTGCCAGTAGTATTGGGGGGAACTCCTACAATGAGCAGTTCTTC. Its translation is CASSIGGNSYNEQFF.